The present T cell receptor beta chain was sequenced within a study of cytomegalovirus exposure and HLA in healthy donors. Study details: The 130 or so validation repertoires, a later analysis reported, used the same platform as the approximately 670 repertoires from the first cohort. Study findings and constraints: Within the approximately 130 validation repertoires, first-cohort TCR clusters tended to co-occur, according to a later analysis.

The assay was immunoSEQ multiplex PCR, and TCRdb's table has in-frame clones only and misses some. The sample has about 60,000 clones, roughly 96% seen once. The validation cohort, a group of 120 subjects, included the donors and was separate from the approximately 650-subject first cohort. A word on this clone: Its antigen remains unidentified.

Sample: PBMCs. The receptor comes from a man between 18 and 29 years old in good health and CMV-seronegative.

CDR3 residues: CASSLSGKETQYF. CDR3 DNA sequence: TGTGCCAGCAGCTTAAGCGGGAAAGAGACCCAGTACTTC. The chain is built from TRBV11-3 and TRBJ2-5; 7 bases align to TRBD2. V trimming: 2 bases; J trimming: 3 bases; junction bases outside the gene matches: 0. The CDR3 runs 13 residues. Germline V gives CDR1 SGHNT, CDR2 YENEEA.